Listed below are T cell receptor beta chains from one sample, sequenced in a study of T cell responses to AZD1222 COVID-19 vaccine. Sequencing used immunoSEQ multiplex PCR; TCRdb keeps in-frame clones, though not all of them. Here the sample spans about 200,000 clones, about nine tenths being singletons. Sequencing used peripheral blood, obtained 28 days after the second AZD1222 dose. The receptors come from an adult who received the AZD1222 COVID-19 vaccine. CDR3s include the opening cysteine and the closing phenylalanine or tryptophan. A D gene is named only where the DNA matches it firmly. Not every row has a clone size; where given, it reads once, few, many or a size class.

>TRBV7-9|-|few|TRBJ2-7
CASSPSQGLPSYEQYF
TGTGCCAGCAGCCCCAGCCAGGGGTTACCCTCCTACGAGCAGTACTTC
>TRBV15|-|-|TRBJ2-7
CATSRENLPEQYF
TGTGCCACCAGCAGAGAAAACCTCCCCGAGCAGTACTTC
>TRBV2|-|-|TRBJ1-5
CASSGTAGNQPQHF
TGTGCCAGCAGTGGCACGGCGGGGAATCAGCCCCAGCATTTT
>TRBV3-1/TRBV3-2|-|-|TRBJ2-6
CASSQDPWWGSTGRANVLTF
TGTGCCAGCAGCCAAGATCCGTGGTGGGGCTCAACTGGGAGGGCCAACGTCCTGACTTTC
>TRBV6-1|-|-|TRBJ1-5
CASSEATAAGQPQHF
TGTGCCAGCAGTGAAGCGACGGCTGCGGGTCAGCCCCAGCATTTT
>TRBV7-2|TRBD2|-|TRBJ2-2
CASSFGGSTGELFF
TGTGCCAGCAGCTTTGGCGGGAGCACCGGGGAGCTGTTTTTT
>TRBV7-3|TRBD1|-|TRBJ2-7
CASSPGQGLSYEQYF
TGTGCCAGCAGCCCTGGACAGGGACTCTCCTACGAGCAGTACTTC
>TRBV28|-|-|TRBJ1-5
CASSQSGQPQHF
TGTGCCAGCAGTCAATCCGGTCAGCCCCAGCATTTT
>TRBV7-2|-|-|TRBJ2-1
CASSSQQLLGRGRQFF
TGTGCCAGCAGCTCACAACAGCTCTTAGGACGTGGGAGGCAGTTCTTC
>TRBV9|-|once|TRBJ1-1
CASSVAGVGAQRTEAFF
TGTGCCAGCAGCGTAGCGGGAGTGGGGGCGCAAAGGACTGAAGCTTTCTTT
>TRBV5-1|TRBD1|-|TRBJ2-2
CASSLSGTVNTGELFF
TGCGCCAGCAGCTTATCTGGGACAGTTAACACCGGGGAGCTGTTTTTT
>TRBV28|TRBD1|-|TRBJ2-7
CASSRDRGHEQYF
TGTGCCAGCAGTCGGGACAGGGGCCACGAGCAGTACTTC
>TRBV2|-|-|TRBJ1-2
CASSERTQGTIYGYTF
TGTGCCAGCAGTGAACGAACCCAGGGGACTATCTATGGCTACACCTTC
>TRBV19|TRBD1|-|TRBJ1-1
CASRTRMTGSSSTEAFF
TGTGCCAGTAGGACAAGAATGACAGGGTCGTCCAGCACTGAAGCTTTCTTT
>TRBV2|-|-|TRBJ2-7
CASSVTRVSYEQYF
TGTGCCAGCAGTGTAACCAGGGTCTCCTACGAGCAGTACTTC
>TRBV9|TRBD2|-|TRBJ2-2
CASSTGLAGGTGELFF
TGTGCCAGCAGCACCGGACTAGCGGGAGGCACCGGGGAGCTGTTTTTT
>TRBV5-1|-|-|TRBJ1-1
CASSLTGTGTEAFF
TGCGCCAGCAGCTTGACGGGGACGGGCACTGAAGCTTTCTTT
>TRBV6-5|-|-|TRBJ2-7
CASRGSSLYEQYF
TGTGCCAGCAGAGGCAGCTCTCTCTACGAGCAGTACTTC
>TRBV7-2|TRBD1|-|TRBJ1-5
CASSRWTGGNQPQHF
TGTGCCAGCAGCCGTTGGACAGGGGGCAATCAGCCCCAGCATTTT
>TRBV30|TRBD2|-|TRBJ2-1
CASHTSGPSSYNEQFF
TGTGCCTCCCACACTAGCGGGCCTAGCTCCTACAATGAGCAGTTCTTC
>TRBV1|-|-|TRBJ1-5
CTSSLTIYSNQPQHF
TGCACCAGCAGCCTTACTATTTATAGCAATCAGCCCCAGCATTTT
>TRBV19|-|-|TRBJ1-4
CARSTPLFF
TGTGCCAGGAGCACGCCATTGTTTTTT
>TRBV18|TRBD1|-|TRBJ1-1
CASSPGTANTEAFF
TGTGCCAGCTCACCGGGGACAGCCAACACTGAAGCTTTCTTT
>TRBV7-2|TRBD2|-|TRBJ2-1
CASSSPGLAGPRNEQFF
TGTGCCAGCAGTTCCCCGGGACTAGCGGGTCCGCGCAATGAGCAGTTCTTC
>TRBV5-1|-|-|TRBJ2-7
CASRVLITSYEQYF
TGCGCCAGCAGGGTGCTCATTACGAGCTACGAGCAGTACTTC
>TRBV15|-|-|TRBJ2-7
CATSRDRVAVPRSEQYF
TGTGCCACCAGCAGAGATAGGGTGGCAGTCCCTCGGAGCGAGCAGTACTTC
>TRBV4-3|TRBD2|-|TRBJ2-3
CASSQELAGGNTQYF
TGCGCCAGCAGCCAAGAACTAGCGGGGGGTAATACGCAGTATTTT
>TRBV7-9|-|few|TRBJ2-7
CASSLGGEAGEQYF
TGTGCCAGCAGCCTGGGCGGGGAGGCAGGCGAGCAGTACTTC
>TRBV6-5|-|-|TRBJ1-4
CASRPASSVNEKLFF
TGTGCCAGCAGACCCGCCTCAAGTGTCAATGAAAAACTGTTTTTT
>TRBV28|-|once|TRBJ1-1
CASSLFIAGLRSTEAFF
TGTGCCAGCAGTTTATTTATCGCGGGACTTCGCAGCACTGAAGCTTTCTTT
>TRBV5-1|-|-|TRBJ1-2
CATGTDYGYTF
TGCGCCACCGGGACTGACTATGGCTACACCTTC
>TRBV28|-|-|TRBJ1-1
CASSETGLNTEAFF
TGTGCCAGCAGTGAAACAGGGTTGAACACTGAAGCTTTCTTT
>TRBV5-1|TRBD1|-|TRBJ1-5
CASSPWDRDQPQHF
TGCGCCAGCAGCCCATGGGACAGGGATCAGCCCCAGCATTTT
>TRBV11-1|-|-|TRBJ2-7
CASSLHGTTYEQYF
TGTGCCAGCAGCTTACATGGGACCACCTACGAGCAGTACTTC
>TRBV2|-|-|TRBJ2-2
CASTRGEAGELFF
TGTGCCAGCACAAGGGGGGAGGCCGGGGAGCTGTTTTTT
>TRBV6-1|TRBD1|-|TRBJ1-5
CASSDRGNQPQHF
TGTGCCAGCAGTGACAGGGGGAATCAGCCCCAGCATTTT
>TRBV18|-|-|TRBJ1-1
CASSPRPGQMNTEAFF
TGTGCCAGCTCACCCCGTCCGGGACAAATGAACACTGAAGCTTTCTTT
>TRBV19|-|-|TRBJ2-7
CASSILGNRYEQYF
TGTGCCAGTAGTATATTAGGGAATAGATACGAGCAGTACTTC
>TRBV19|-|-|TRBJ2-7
CASSGQEGSRIRQYF
TGTGCCAGTAGTGGGCAGGAGGGTTCTAGAATCCGGCAGTACTTC
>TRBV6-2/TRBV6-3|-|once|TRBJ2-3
CASSNTDTQYF
TGTGCCAGCAGTAACACAGATACGCAGTATTTT
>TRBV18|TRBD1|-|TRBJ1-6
CASSPATGNSPLHF
TGTGCCAGCTCACCCGCGACAGGGAATTCACCCCTCCACTTT
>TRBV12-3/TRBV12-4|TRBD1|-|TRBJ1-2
CASSLGGQGRATF
TGTGCCAGCAGTTTGGGGGGACAGGGCCGGGCCACCTTC
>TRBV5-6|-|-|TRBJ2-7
CASTLDNINEQYF
TGTGCCAGCACCCTAGACAATATTAACGAGCAGTACTTC
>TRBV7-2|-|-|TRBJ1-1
CASSIQGGDTEAFF
TGTGCCAGCAGCATACAGGGAGGGGACACTGAAGCTTTCTTT
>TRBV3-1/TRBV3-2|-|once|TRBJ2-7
CASSRRGTDNEQYF
TGTGCCAGCAGCCGACGGGGGACAGACAACGAGCAGTACTTC
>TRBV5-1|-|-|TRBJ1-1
CASSFSTANTEAFF
TGCGCCAGCAGCTTTTCTACAGCGAACACTGAAGCTTTCTTT
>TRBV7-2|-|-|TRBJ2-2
CASSSTGPSTGELFF
TGTGCCAGCAGCTCAACAGGGCCCAGCACCGGGGAGCTGTTTTTT